Sequencing of this T cell receptor beta chain was carried out in a study of CD8 T cells in ankylosing spondylitis. Study-wide findings and caveats: The study looked at matched synovial fluid samples from ankylosing spondylitis patients. Disease-linked clones were reported to be significantly enriched there. Seemingly characteristic of ankylosing spondylitis blood was a TCR beta motif consisting of under ten highly homologous variants. Earlier work had already found some motif variants in reactive arthritis synovial fluid and blood.

Libraries of TCR beta came from quantitative 5'-RACE with molecular barcodes. TCRdb reanalysed the 5' RACE reads using MiXCR and keeps one entry per CDR3 protein. Among 150,000 to 200,000 distinct CDR3 sequences listed, under 15% were seen once. The CDR3 has 14 residues. V gave up 6 bases and J gave up 4 bases, with 16 bases separating them. Per germline, CDR1 MDHEN and CDR2 SYDVKM. Note on this clonotype: The antigen remains undetermined.

This rearrangement joins TRBV28 to TRBJ2-7, with unresolved D. The receptor comes from a female donor with ankylosing spondylitis or in good health (not recorded which). The sample was blood, either unsorted or a sorted T cell fraction (not recorded which). The CDR3 sequence is CASSTSIGSYEQYF. The CDR3 DNA is TGTGCCAGCAGCACTTCGATAGGGTCGTACGAGCAGTACTTC. Looking up the rest from reference TRBV28 and TRBJ2-7 gives the full variable domain: DVKVTQSSRYLVKRTGEKVFLECVQDMDHENMFWYRQDPGLGLRLIYFSYDVKMKEKGDIPEGYSVSREKKERFSLILESASTNQTSMYLCASSTSIGSYEQYFGPGTRLTVT.